What follows are 11 T cell receptor beta chains derived from one specimen sequenced in a study of CD8 T cells in Susac syndrome. After extraction with the RNeasy kit, about 0.5 to 1 ug of the RNA was reverse transcribed using random hexamers. TCRdb recomputed calls from the immunoSEQ multiplex PCR reads with MiXCR, one row per CDR3 protein. The table has 330,000 or so distinct CDR3 sequences, 70% to 90% seen once. Sequencing was done on a sample of CD8+ T cells from PBMCs. All receptors come from a human donor with multiple sclerosis.

The chain's CDR3 is CASSPAPGANVLTF. CDR3 DNA sequence: TGTGCCAGCTCACCCGCCCCTGGGGCCAACGTCCTGACTTTC. The chain combines TRBV18 with TRBJ2-6; D is ambiguous. V was cut by 3 bases and J by 2 bases, with 5 bases left in between. The CDR3 has 14 amino acids. Germline V gene data show CDR1 as KGHSH and CDR2 as LQKENI.

The chain joins TRBV20-1 to TRBJ1-1; 9 bases agree with TRBD1. There are 17 residues in the CDR3. J was trimmed by 1 base and V by 3 bases; bases with no gene match: 12. Germline CDR1 reads DFQATT; CDR2 reads SNEGSKA (reference sequence). The CDR3 loop reads CSASFFRDRVPNTEAFF. CDR3 DNA: TGCAGTGCTAGTTTTTTTCGGGACAGGGTACCGAACACTGAAGCTTTCTTT.

V is TRBV7-9 and J is TRBJ2-7; tentatively, D is TRBD2 (5 bases). V gave up 5 bases and J gave up 0 bases, with 11 bases separating them. Looked up from germline, CDR1 is SEHNR and CDR2 is FQNEAQ (reference sequence). This CDR3 comprises 14 residues. The CDR3 loop reads CASSHRRGSYEQYF. In DNA, the CDR3 is TGTGCCAGCAGCCACAGACGGGGCTCCTACGAGCAGTACTTC.

The chain couples TRBV30 to TRBJ2-1; TRBD2 agrees at 9 bases. The CDR3 spans 15 residues. The germline V gene encodes CDR1 GTSNPN and CDR2 SVGIG (reference sequence). Trimming cost V 0 bases and J 4 bases; bases outside gene matches: 4. The CDR3 loop is CAWSVTSGWYNEQFF. CDR3 nucleotides: TGTGCCTGGAGTGTAACTAGCGGGTGGTACAATGAGCAGTTCTTC.

This chain connects TRBV5-1 to TRBJ1-1; perhaps TRBD1 as D (5 bases). Between the trimmed V and J ends, which lost 5 bases and 2 bases, there was a span of 13 bases. CDR1 and CDR2 (germline): SGHRS, YFSETQ. The CDR3 spans 14 residues. CDR3 nucleotides: TGCGCCAGCAGGACGGGACTCACAAACACTGAAGCTTTCTTT. Amino acids: CASRTGLTNTEAFF.

The V gene is TRBV29-1, the J gene TRBJ2-2; the D gene is possibly TRBD1 (6 bases). Germline assignment: CDR1 SQVTM and CDR2 ANQGSEA. The CDR3 is 14 residues long. Trimming shortened V by 6 bases and J by 3 bases, and 14 bases separated the two germline ends. The CDR3 spells CSVGDKGDTGELFF. The CDR3 bases are TGCAGCGTGGGGGACAAGGGGGACACCGGGGAGCTGTTTTTT.

As DNA, the CDR3 is TGTGCCAGCAGTTATAGAGTTTCGCCCTACGAGCAGTACTTC. Translating it yields CASSYRVSPYEQYF. The J gene is TRBJ2-7, the V gene TRBV28, with D unresolved. The ends were cut back, 4 bases at V and 2 bases at J, with 12 bases in the middle. This CDR3 contains 14 residues. CDR1 and CDR2 (germline): MDHEN, SYDVKM.

The V and J genes are TRBV28 and TRBJ1-2, with D tentatively TRBD1 (5 bases). Trimming stripped 2 bases from V and 4 bases from J, with 8 bases between. The CDR3 length is 13 residues. Germline V gives CDR1 MDHEN, CDR2 SYDVKM. The DNA for the CDR3 is TGTGCCAGCAGTTTACAGGGTCCCTATGGCTACACCTTC. Translated, it gives CASSLQGPYGYTF.

The chain is built from TRBV6-2 or TRBV6-3 and TRBJ2-7; tentatively, D is TRBD1 (6 bases). The ends were cut back, 7 bases at V and 2 bases at J, with 15 bases in the middle. Germline V lookup: CDR1 MNHEY, CDR2 SVGEGT. This CDR3 contains 14 residues. CDR3 residues: CASNLQGNPYEQYF. In DNA form, the CDR3 reads TGTGCCAGCAACCTACAGGGTAACCCCTACGAGCAGTACTTC.

The chain couples TRBV7-2 to TRBJ1-1; D is unresolved. Germline values: CDR1 SGHTA, CDR2 FQGNSA. The CDR3 sequence is 13 residues long. Trimming removed 0 bases from V and 7 bases from J, with 9 bases in between. For the CDR3, the DNA is TGTGCCAGCAGCTTAGCGCAAGCTTTTGAAGCTTTCTTT. Encoded protein: CASSLAQAFEAFF. Complete variable domain (other parts from reference TRBV7-2 and TRBJ1-1): GAGVSQSPSNKVTEKGKDVELRCDPISGHTALYWYRQSLGQGLEFLIYFQGNSAPDKSGLPSDRFSAERTGGSVSTLTIQRTQQEDSAVYLCASSLAQAFEAFFGQGTRLTVV.

The rearrangement links TRBV6-6 to TRBJ2-5; D might be TRBD2 (6 bases). Trimming removed 7 bases from V and 3 bases from J, with 15 bases in between. CDR3 length: 14 residues. Germline V CDR1 and CDR2: MNHNY, SVGAGI (reference sequence). In DNA form, the CDR3 reads TGTGCCAGCACCACCGGGACGGGAGAAGAGACCCAGTACTTC. This sequence encodes CASTTGTGEETQYF.